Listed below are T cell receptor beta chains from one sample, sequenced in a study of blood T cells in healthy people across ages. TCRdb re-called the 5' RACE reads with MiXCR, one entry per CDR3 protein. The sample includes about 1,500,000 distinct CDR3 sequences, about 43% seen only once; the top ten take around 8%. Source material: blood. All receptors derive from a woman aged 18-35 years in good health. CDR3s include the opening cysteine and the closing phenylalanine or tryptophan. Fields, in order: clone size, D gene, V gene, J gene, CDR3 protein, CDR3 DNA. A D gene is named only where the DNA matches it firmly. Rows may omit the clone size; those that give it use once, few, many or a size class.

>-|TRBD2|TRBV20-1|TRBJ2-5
CSASFPGGETQYF
TGCAGTGCTAGTTTCCCGGGGGGTGAGACCCAGTACTTC
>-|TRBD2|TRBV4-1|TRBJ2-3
CASSQEGLAPSTDTQYF
TGCGCCAGCAGCCAAGAGGGACTAGCGCCTAGCACAGATACGCAGTATTTT
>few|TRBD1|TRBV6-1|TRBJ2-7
CASLEGTGSLEQYF
TGTGCCAGCCTAGAGGGGACAGGGTCCCTCGAGCAGTACTTC
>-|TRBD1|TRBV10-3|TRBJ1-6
CAICPGDSNSPLHF
TGTGCCATCTGCCCCGGGGACAGTAATTCACCCCTCCACTTT
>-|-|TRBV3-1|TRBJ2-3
CASSQGGFGVGSQRQYF
TGTGCCAGCAGCCAAGGGGGTTTTGGAGTGGGATCCCAGAGGCAGTATTTT
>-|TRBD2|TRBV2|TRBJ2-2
CASFGTSGGSEFTGELFF
TGTGCCAGCTTCGGGACTAGCGGGGGGTCGGAGTTTACCGGGGAGCTGTTTTTT
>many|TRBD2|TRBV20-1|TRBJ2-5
CSARDVGLAGQETQYF
TGCAGTGCTAGAGATGTTGGACTAGCGGGCCAAGAGACCCAGTACTTC
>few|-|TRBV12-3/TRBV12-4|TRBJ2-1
CASSFLWDVLYNEQFF
TGTGCCAGCAGTTTTTTGTGGGACGTGCTGTACAATGAGCAGTTCTTC
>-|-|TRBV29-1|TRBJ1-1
CSVGHPGGGSLNTEAFF
TGCAGCGTTGGACACCCCGGTGGTGGCAGCTTGAACACTGAAGCTTTCTTT
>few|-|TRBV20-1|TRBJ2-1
CSARRQGGNEQFF
TGCAGTGCTAGACGGCAGGGCGGGAATGAGCAGTTCTTC
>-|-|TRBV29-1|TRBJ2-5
CSAVAAERETQYF
TGCAGCGCTGTAGCGGCGGAGAGGGAGACCCAGTACTTC
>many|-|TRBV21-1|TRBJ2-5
CASSNRSGVVDEQYF
TGTGCCAGCAGCAATAGGAGCGGGGTGGTCGATGAGCAGTACTTC
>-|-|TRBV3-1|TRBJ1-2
CASSLLPLPNYGYTF
TGTGCCAGCAGCCTATTGCCTCTCCCGAACTATGGCTACACCTTC
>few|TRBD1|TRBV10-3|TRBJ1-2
CAISEQGGGYTF
TGTGCCATCAGTGAGCAGGGGGGCGGCTACACCTTC
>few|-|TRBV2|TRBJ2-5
CASKGPGLGTVETQYF
TGTGCCAGCAAGGGGCCAGGGTTGGGAACGGTGGAGACCCAGTACTTC
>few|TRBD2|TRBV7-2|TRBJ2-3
CASSLAGAGGPLNTQYF
TGTGCCAGCAGCTTAGCGGGGGCGGGAGGGCCTCTCAATACGCAGTATTTT
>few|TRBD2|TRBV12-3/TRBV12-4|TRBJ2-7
CASGRGTSGTEQYF
TGTGCCAGCGGCCGGGGGACTAGCGGGACGGAGCAGTACTTC